These 7 T cell receptor beta chains came from one sample sequenced in a study of shared clonotypes between healthy human individuals (dated by TCRdb to the early 2020s). Receptors were amplified or captured by the immunoSEQ multiplex PCR assay. As stored in TCRdb, this immuneACCESS dataset retains in-frame rearrangements with V and J assigned. A fraction of the clones does not appear; measured against another copy, unresolved V genes explain less than half of the discrepancy, and the remainder lacks a known reason. The sample records 950,000 to 1,300,000 clones, approximately 70% of which are singletons. About 1.5% of the sample lies in the top ten. The sequenced material came from memory CD4+ T cells sorted from blood. In light of the paper, this sample's cell subset or site label describes: CD45RA-negative fraction. The receptors originated from a man between 18 and 35 years old in good health.

The rearrangement joins TRBV29-1 to TRBJ2-7; D is unresolved. Germline lookup yields CDR1 SQVTM and CDR2 ANQGSEA. CDR3 length: 11 amino acids. Trimming took off 1 base at V and 6 bases at J, with 7 bases between the two ends. The CDR3, as DNA: TGCAGCGTTGAAGTTGTGGGCGAGCAGTACTTC. It encodes CSVEVVGEQYF.

The chain combines TRBV5-4 with TRBJ2-3; 10 bases map to TRBD2. V lost 2 bases, J lost 0 bases, and 6 bases stayed unmatched. There are 17 residues in the CDR3. Germline CDR1 SGHNT, CDR2 YYREEE (reference sequence). The CDR3 DNA reads as TGTGCCAGCAGCTTAGCGGGGGGGCGTCCTAGCACAGATACGCAGTATTTT. This encodes CASSLAGGRPSTDTQYF.

This clone has ten or more counts. The chain combines TRBV25-1 with TRBJ1-6, with unresolved D. Trimming removed 2 bases from V and 9 bases from J, with 8 bases in between. CDR1 MGHDK and CDR2 SYGVNS come from the germline V gene. CDR3 length: 13 amino acids. The CDR3 sequence is CASSEQNFSPLHF. The CDR3 nucleotides are TGTGCCAGCAGTGAACAGAACTTTTCACCCCTCCACTTT.

The chain carries TRBV5-1 and TRBJ1-1; no clear D. The CDR3 has 14 residues. Germline CDR1 reads SGHRS; CDR2 reads YFSETQ. V dropped 0 bases and J dropped 5 bases, with 11 bases sitting between them. Here the CDR3 reads CASSLGMDGTEAFF. CDR3 in DNA: TGCGCCAGCAGCTTGGGCATGGATGGGACTGAAGCTTTCTTT.

This clone was counted between two and nine times. This chain connects TRBV2 to TRBJ2-2, with 7 bases that match TRBD2. Trimming at V came to 6 bases and at J to 3 bases, leaving 4 bases not matched to a gene. The CDR3 consists of 14 residues. In germline, CDR1 is SNHLY, CDR2 FYNNEI. The CDR3 here is CASSISGHTGELFF. The CDR3 DNA sequence: TGTGCCAGCAGCATTAGCGGGCACACCGGGGAGCTGTTTTTT.

The gene calls are TRBV5-1 and TRBJ1-1; D is unresolved. Germline values: CDR1 SGHRS, CDR2 YFSETQ. The CDR3 runs to 13 residues. Trimming left V 4 bases short and J 4 bases short, with 11 bases between. The CDR3 DNA reads TGCGCCAGCAGCCCCGGAGGATCCACTGAAGCTTTCTTT. It translates to CASSPGGSTEAFF.

The rearrangement links TRBV6-1 to TRBJ1-4, with D possibly TRBD1 on 5 matching bases. V was shortened by 6 bases and J by 2 bases, with 13 bases between the two germline ends. Germline V CDR1 and CDR2: MNHNS, SASEGT. The CDR3 sequence is 15 residues long. CDR3 amino acids: CASRHTGSTNEKLFF. For the CDR3, the DNA is TGTGCCAGCAGACATACAGGAAGCACTAATGAAAAACTGTTTTTT.